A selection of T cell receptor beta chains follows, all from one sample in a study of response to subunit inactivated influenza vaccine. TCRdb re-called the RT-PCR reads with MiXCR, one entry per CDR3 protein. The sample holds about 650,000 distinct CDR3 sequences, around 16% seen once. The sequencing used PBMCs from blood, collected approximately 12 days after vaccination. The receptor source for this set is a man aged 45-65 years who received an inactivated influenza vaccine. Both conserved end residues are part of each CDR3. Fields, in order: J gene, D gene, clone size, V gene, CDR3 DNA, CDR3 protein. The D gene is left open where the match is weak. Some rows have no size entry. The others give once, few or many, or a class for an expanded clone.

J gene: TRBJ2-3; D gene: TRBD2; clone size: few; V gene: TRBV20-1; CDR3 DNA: TGCAGTGCTAGCACCCCGCGCCAGCGGGGGGGTACTGGGGATACGCAGTATTTT; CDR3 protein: CSASTPRQRGGTGDTQYF
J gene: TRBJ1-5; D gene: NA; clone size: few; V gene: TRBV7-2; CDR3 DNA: TGTGCCAGCAGCCCCGGACTGATCAGCAATCAGCCCCAGCATTTT; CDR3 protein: CASSPGLISNQPQHF
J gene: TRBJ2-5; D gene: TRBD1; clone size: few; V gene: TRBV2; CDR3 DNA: TGTGCCAGCAGCTTCGGCAGGGGGCAGGTTCGGGAGACCCAGTACTTC; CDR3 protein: CASSFGRGQVRETQYF
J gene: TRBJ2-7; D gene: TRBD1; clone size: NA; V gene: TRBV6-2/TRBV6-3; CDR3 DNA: TGTGCCAGCAGTTACCACGGGACAGCAAAAAACGAGCAGTACTTC; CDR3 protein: CASSYHGTAKNEQYF
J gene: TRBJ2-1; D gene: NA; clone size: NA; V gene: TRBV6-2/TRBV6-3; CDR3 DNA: TGTGCCAGCAGTTACTCGCGGGAAGAGGGGGGCTCCTACAATGAGCAGTTCTTC; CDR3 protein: CASSYSREEGGSYNEQFF
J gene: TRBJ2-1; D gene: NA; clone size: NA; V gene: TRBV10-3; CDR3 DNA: TGTGCCAACGGGAAGGGGGGGAGCTCCTACAATGAGCAGTTCTTC; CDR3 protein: CANGKGGSSYNEQFF
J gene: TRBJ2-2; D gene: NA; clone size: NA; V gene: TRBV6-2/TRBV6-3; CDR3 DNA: TGTGCCAGCAGTTATGTCGGGGAGAACACCGGGGAGCTGTTTTTT; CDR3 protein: CASSYVGENTGELFF
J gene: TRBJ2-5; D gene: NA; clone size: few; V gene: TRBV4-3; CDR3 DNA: TGCGCCAGCAGCCGTCAACTAGACCCCCAAGAGACCCAGTACTTC; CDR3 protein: CASSRQLDPQETQYF
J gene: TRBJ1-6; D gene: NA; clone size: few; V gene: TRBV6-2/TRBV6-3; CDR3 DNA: TGTGCCAGCAGTCTGTCTAGGGGGGCGGAGAGGTCACCCCTCCACTTT; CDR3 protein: CASSLSRGAERSPLHF
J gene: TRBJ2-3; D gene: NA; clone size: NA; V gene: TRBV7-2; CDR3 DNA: TGTGCCAGCAGCTTAGCGCTAAGGAATACGCAGTATTTT; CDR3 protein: CASSLALRNTQYF
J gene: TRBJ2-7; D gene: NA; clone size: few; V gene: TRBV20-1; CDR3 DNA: TGCAGTGCTAGAGATCAGGGTCAGAACGAGCAGTACTTC; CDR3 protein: CSARDQGQNEQYF
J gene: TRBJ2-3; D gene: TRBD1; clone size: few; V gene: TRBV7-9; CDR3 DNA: TGTGCCAGCAGCCCGGGACAGGGGGCTGGAAGCACAGATACGCAGTATTTT; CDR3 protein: CASSPGQGAGSTDTQYF
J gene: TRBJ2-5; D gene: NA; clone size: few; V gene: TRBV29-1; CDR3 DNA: TGCAGCGTTGCCCGGGACACAAACCAAGAGACCCAGTACTTC; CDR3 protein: CSVARDTNQETQYF
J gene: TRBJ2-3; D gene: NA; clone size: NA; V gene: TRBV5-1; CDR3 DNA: TGCGCCAGCAGCTGGGGAGGGACAATCACAGATACGCAGTATTTT; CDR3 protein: CASSWGGTITDTQYF
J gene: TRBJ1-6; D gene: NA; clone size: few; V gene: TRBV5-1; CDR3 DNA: TGCGCCAGCAGCTTGCGTCCGGATCTGGCAGGTCCGAGGGGGGGTTCACCCCTCCACTTT; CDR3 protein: CASSLRPDLAGPRGGSPLHF
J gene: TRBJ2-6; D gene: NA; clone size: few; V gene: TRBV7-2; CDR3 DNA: TGTGCCAGCAGCTCTACTATCCTCTCTGGGGCCAACGTCCTGACTTTC; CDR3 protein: CASSSTILSGANVLTF
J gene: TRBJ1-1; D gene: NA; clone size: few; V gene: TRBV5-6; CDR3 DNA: TGTGCCAGCAGCTTGAGGGACACTGAAGCTTTCTTT; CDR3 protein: CASSLRDTEAFF
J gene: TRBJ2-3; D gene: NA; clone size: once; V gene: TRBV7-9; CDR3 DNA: TGTGCCAGCAGCTTAAGCAGGCTAGGAAGCACAGATACGCAGTATTTT; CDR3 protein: CASSLSRLGSTDTQYF
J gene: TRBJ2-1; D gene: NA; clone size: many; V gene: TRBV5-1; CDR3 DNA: TGCGCCAGCAGCCTTGGCAGCGGTTTGAGCAATGAGCAGTTCTTC; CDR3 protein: CASSLGSGLSNEQFF
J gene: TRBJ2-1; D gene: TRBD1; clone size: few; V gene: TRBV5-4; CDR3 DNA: TGTGCCAGCAGCCCTCCCGGGAGACAGGGGACATCATTTGAGCAGTTCTTC; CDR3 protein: CASSPPGRQGTSFEQFF
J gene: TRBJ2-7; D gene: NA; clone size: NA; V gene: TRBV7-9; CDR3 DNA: TGTGCCAGCAGCTTAGATTGGGGGAACGAGCAGTACTTC; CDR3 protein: CASSLDWGNEQYF
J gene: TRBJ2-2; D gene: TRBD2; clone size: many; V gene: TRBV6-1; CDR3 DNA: TGTGCCAGCAAACTAGCGGGAGTCACCGGGGAGCTGTTTTTT; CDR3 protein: CASKLAGVTGELFF
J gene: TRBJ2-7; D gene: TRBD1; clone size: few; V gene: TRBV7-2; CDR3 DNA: TGTGCCAGCAGCTTACCAGACAGGGCCGAGCAGTACTTC; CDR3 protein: CASSLPDRAEQYF
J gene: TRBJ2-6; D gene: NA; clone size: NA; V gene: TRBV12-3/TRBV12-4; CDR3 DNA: TGTGCCCTCAGGGCCAGTGGGGCCAACGTCCTGACTTTC; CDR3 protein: CALRASGANVLTF
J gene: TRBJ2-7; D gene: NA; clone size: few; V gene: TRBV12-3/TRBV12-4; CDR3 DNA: TGTGCCAGCAGTCTCCGGGACATGACCAGCGAGCAGTACTTC; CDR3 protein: CASSLRDMTSEQYF
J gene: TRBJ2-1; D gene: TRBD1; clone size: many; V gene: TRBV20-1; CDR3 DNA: TGCAGTGCTGGCCCTGCGACCCCATACAGGGGGCATGGGGATGAGCAGTTCTTC; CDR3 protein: CSAGPATPYRGHGDEQFF
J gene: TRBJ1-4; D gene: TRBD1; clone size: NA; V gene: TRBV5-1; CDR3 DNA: TGCGCCAGCAGCTATCGGGACAGTGCGAGATTGTTTTTT; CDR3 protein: CASSYRDSARLFF
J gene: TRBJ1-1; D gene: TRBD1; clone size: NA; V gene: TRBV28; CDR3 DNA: TGTGCCAGCAGCCTTCTCGACAGGGCAAACACTGAAGCTTTCTTT; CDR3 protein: CASSLLDRANTEAFF
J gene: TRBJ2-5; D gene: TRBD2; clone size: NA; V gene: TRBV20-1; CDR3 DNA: TGCAGTGCTAGAGGAAAGCGGGGAGGGGAGACCCAGTACTTC; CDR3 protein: CSARGKRGGETQYF
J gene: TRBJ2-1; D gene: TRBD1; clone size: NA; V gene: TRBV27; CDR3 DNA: TGTGCCAGCAGTATTTCCGGGACAGCCAATGAGCAGTTCTTC; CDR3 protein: CASSISGTANEQFF
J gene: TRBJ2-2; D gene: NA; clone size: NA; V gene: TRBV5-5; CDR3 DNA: TGTGCCAGCGGCCCTGGGCAGGGCTGCGGGGAGCTGTTTTTT; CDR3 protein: CASGPGQGCGELFF
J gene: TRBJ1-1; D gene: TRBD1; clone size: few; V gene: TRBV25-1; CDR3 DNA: TGTGCCAGCAGTCGGACAGGACGGATGAACACTGAAGCTTTCTTT; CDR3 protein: CASSRTGRMNTEAFF
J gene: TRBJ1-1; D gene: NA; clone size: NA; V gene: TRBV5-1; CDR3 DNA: TGCGCCAGCAGCTTGACGCCAGGGGCGTCAAACACTGAAGCTTTCTTT; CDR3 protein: CASSLTPGASNTEAFF
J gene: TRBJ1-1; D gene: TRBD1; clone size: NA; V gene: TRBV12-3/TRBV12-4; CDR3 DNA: TGTGCCAGCAGTCCTACAGGGGCGAACACTGAAGCTTTCTTT; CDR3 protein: CASSPTGANTEAFF
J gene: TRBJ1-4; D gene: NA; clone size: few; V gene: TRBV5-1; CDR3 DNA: TGCGCCAGCAGCTTGGAAGGGCGCAGAGAAAAACTGTTTTTT; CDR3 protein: CASSLEGRREKLFF
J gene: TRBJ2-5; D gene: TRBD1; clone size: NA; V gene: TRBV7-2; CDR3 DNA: TGTGCCAGCAGCTTAGAGTACAGGGGAGAGACCCAGTACTTC; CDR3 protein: CASSLEYRGETQYF
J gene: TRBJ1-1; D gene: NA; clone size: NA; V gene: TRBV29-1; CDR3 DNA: TGCAGCGCCGCCGGGGTCATGAACACTGAAGCTTTCTTT; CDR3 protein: CSAAGVMNTEAFF
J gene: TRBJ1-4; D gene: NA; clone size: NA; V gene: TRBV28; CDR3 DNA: TGTGCCAGCAGTCCGGGGTCCCAGGTGGAAAAACTGTTTTTT; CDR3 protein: CASSPGSQVEKLFF
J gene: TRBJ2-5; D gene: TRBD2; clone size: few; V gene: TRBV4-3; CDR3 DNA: TGCGCCAGCAGCCAAGACACCGGGACTAGCTGGACCCAGTACTTC; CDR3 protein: CASSQDTGTSWTQYF
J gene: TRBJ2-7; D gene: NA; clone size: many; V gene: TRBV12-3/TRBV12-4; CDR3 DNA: TGTGCCAGCAGTTTAGTTCTCTCTGGAGAGCAGTACTTC; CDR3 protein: CASSLVLSGEQYF
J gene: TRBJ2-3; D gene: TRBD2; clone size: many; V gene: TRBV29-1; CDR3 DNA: TGCAGCGTTGTTTCTCCTAGCGGGAGGGCAGATACGCAGTATTTT; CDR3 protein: CSVVSPSGRADTQYF
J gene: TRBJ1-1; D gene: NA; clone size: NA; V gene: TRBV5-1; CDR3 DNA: TGCGCCAGCAGCTGGGGAACCATAGACAAGAACACTGAAGCTTTCTTT; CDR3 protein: CASSWGTIDKNTEAFF
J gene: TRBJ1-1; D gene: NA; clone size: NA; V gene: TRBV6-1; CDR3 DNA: TGTGCCAGCAGTGTCAGGGAGGGCACTGAAGCTTTCTTT; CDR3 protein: CASSVREGTEAFF
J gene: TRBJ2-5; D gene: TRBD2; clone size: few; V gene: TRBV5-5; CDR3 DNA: TGTGCCAGCAGCTTGGACCCTAGCGGGGGGTTCGGTCTGGACTTC; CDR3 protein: CASSLDPSGGFGLDF
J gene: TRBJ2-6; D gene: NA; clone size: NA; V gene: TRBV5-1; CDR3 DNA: TGCGCCAGCAGCTTGGCCCTCAGCTCTGGGGCCAACGTCCTGACTTTC; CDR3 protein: CASSLALSSGANVLTF
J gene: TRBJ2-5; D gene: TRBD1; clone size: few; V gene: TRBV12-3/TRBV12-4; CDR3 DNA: TGTGCCAGCAGCCGCGGACAGGACCAAGAGACCCAGTACTTC; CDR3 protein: CASSRGQDQETQYF
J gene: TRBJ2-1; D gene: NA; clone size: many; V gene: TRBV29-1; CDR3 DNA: TGCAGCGCCTGGGAGCTCGGCAATGAGCAGTTCTTC; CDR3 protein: CSAWELGNEQFF
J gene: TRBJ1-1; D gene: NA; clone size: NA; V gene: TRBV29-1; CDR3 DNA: TGCAGCGTTGGTGCCGGGGTGAACACTGAAGCTTTCTTT; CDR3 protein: CSVGAGVNTEAFF
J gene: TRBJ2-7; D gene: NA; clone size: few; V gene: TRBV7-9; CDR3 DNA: TGTGCCAGCAGCATATACCAAGACAGGCTCTACGAGCAGTACTTC; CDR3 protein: CASSIYQDRLYEQYF
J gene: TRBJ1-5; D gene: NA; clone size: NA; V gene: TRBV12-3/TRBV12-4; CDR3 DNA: TGTGCCAGCAGTTTTTTGGTGGGGGCTAAAGGCAATCAGCCCCAGCATTTT; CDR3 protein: CASSFLVGAKGNQPQHF
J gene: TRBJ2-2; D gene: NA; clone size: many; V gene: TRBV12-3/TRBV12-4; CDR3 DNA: TGTGCCAGCAGTTCCTTGGCGGCAGTAGGTTCCGGGGAGCTGTTTTTT; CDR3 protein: CASSSLAAVGSGELFF